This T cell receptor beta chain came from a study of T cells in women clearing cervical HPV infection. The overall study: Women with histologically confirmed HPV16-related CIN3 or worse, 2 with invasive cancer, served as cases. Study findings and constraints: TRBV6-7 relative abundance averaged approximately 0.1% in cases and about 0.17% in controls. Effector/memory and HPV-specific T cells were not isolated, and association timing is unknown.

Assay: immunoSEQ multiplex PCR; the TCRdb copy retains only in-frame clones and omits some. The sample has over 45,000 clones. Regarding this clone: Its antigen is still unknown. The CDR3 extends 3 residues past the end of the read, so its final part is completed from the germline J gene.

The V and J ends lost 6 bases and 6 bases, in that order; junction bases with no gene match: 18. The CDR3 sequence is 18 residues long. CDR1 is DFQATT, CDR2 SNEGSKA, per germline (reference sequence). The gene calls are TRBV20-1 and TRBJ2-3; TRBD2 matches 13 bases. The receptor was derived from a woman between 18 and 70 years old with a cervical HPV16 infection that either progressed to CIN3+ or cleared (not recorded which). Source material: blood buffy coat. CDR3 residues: CSALGPGLAGALYDTQYF. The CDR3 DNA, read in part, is TGCAGTGCCCTTGGCCCCGGACTAGCGGGGGCCCTCTATGATACG.